This entry concerns a single T cell receptor (beta chain). The sample comes from a study of blood T cell repertoires in COVID-19. Using immunoSEQ multiplex PCR, the repertoire was profiled, and TCRdb retains in-frame clones only, with some absent. The data hold 200,000 to 250,000 clones, with 80% to 90% observed a single time. V lost 0 bases and J 1 base, leaving 13 bases between the germline ends. In germline, CDR1 is SGDLS, CDR2 YYNGEE. The CDR3 consists of 17 residues. The origin of this receptor is a man aged 35 to 55 with acute or convalescent COVID-19. Source material: peripheral blood. The rearrangement joins TRBV9 to TRBJ2-2, with D tentatively TRBD2 (7 bases). CDR3 DNA: TGTGCCAGCAGCGTAGAGGGGGGGTTCGGGAACACCGGGGAGCTGTTTTTT. Its protein is CASSVEGGFGNTGELFF.